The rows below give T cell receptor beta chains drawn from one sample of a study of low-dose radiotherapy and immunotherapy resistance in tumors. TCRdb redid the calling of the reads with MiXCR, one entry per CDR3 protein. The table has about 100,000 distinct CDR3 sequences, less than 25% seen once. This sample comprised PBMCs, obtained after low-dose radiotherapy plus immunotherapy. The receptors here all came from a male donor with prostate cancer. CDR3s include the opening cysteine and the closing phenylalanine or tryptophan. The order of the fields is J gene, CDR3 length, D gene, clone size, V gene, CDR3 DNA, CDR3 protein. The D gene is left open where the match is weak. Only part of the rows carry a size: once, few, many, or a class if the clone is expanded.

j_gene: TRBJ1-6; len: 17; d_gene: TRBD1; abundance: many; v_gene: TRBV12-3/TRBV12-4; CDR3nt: TGTGCCAGCAGTCCGGGACAGCTAAGCTCCTATAATTCACCCCTCCACTTT; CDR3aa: CASSPGQLSSYNSPLHF
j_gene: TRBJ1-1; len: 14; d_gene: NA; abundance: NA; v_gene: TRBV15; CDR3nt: TGTGCCACCAGCGCAGGGGCTCCCCGAACTGAAGCTTTCTTT; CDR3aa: CATSAGAPRTEAFF
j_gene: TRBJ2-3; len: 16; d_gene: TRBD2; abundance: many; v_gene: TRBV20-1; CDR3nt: TGCAGTGCGCAAACCCCGGGACTAGGGTTGGGTGATACGCAGTATTTT; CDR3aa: CSAQTPGLGLGDTQYF
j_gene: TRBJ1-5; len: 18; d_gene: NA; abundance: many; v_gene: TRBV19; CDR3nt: TGTGCCAGTAGTATCGGGACCGCTACGAGACATGGGGACCAGCCCCAGCATTTT; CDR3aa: CASSIGTATRHGDQPQHF
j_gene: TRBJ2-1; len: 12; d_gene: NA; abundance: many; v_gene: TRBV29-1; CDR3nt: TGCAGCGTTCAGGTGGCGGTTAATGAGCAGTTCTTC; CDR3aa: CSVQVAVNEQFF
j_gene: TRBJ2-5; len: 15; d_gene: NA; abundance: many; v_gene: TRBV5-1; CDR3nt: TGCGCCAGCAGACCGGCAACAGGCTACCAAGAGACCCAGTACTTC; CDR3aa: CASRPATGYQETQYF
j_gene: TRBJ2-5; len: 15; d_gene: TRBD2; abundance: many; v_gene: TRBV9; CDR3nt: TGTGCCAGCAGCCTCCGACTAGCAACCCAAGAGACCCAGTACTTC; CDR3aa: CASSLRLATQETQYF
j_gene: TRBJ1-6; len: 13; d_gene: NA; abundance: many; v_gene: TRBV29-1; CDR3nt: TGCAGCGTAGGGATGGCGTCCGATTCACCCCTCCACTTT; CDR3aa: CSVGMASDSPLHF
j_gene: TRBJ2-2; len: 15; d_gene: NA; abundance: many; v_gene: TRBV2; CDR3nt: TGTGCCAGCAGCGCTCTAGGGGACCTTGGCGGGGAGCTGTTTTTT; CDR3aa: CASSALGDLGGELFF
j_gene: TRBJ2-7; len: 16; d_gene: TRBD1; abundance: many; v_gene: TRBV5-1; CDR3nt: TGCGCCAGCAGCTTGGCCGGGGACAGGGGACCCCAGGTTCAGTACTTC; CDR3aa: CASSLAGDRGPQVQYF
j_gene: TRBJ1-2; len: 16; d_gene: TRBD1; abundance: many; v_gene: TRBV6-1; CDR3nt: TGTGCCAGCAGTGAAGTATGGGACAGGGGGCCATATGGCTACACCTTC; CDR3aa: CASSEVWDRGPYGYTF
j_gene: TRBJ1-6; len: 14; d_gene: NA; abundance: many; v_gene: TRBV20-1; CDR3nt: TGCAGTGCTAGGTTGGGGGGTGCGGATTCACCCCTCCACTTT; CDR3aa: CSARLGGADSPLHF
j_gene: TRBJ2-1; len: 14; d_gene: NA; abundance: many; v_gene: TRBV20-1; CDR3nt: TGCAGTGCCCCAGGGTGTGGCTCCTACAATGAGCAGTTCTTC; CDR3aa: CSAPGCGSYNEQFF
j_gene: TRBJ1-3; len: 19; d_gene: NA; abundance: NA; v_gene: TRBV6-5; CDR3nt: TGTGCCAGCAGTTACTCACGGCGAGCGGCAGGTCCCGGTCGAAACACCATATATTTT; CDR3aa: CASSYSRRAAGPGRNTIYF
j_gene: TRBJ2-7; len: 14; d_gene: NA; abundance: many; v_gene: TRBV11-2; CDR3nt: TGTGCCAGCAGCTTTCCCGGGATAACCTACGAGCAGTACTTC; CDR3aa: CASSFPGITYEQYF
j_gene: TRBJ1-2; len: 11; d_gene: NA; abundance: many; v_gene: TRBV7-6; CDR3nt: TGTGCCAGCAGCTCGGACCCCGGCTACACCTTC; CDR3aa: CASSSDPGYTF
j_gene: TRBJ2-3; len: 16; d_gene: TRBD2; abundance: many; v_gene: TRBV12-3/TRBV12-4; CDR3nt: TGTGCCAGCACCCAGCGGGGGGGCCTCGGCACAGATACGCAGTATTTT; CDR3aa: CASTQRGGLGTDTQYF
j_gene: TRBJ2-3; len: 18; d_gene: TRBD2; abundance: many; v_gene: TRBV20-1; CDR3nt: TGCAGTGCTCTCCTCGGGCCGGGACTAGTGTCAAACACAGATACGCAGTATTTT; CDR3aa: CSALLGPGLVSNTDTQYF
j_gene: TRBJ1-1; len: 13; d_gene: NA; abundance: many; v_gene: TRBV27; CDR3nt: TGTGCCAGCAGTTTACTGGGGGCCGGTGAAGCTTTCTTT; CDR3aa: CASSLLGAGEAFF
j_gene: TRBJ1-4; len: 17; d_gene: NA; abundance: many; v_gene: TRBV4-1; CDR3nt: TGCGCCAGCAGCCAAGATTTCGGGGGGGTCGCTAATGAAAAACTGTTTTTT; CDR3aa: CASSQDFGGVANEKLFF
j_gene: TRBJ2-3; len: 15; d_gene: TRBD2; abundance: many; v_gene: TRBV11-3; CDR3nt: TGTGCCAGCAGCTTGGTAGCGGGGGCCACAGATACGCAGTATTTT; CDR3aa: CASSLVAGATDTQYF
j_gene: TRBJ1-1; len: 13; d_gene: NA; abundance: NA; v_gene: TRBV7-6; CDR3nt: TGTGCCATCGAGACTAGCGGGAACACTGAAGCTTTCTTT; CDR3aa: CAIETSGNTEAFF
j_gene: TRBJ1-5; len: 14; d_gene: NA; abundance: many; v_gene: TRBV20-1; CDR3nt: TGCAGTGCTACGACGGGTAGTAGCAATCAGCCCCAGCATTTT; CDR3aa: CSATTGSSNQPQHF
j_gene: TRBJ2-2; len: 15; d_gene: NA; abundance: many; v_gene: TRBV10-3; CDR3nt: TGTGCCATCAGTGAGTCTAGGACTAACACCGGGGAGCTGTTTTTT; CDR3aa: CAISESRTNTGELFF
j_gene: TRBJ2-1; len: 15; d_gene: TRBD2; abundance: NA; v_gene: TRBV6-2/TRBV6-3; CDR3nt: TGTGCCAGCAGTTTCTCTAGCGGGAGGGGTAATGAGCAGTTCTTC; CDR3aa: CASSFSSGRGNEQFF
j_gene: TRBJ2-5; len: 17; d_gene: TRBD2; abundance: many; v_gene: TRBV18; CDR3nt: TGTGCCAGCTCACCCAAGTGGGGGACTAGCCGGTTTGAGACCCAGTACTTC; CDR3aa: CASSPKWGTSRFETQYF
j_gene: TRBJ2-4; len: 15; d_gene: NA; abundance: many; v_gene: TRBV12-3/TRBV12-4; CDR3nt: TGTGCCAGCAGTCCACGGACTACAGCCAAAAACATTCAGTACTTC; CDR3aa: CASSPRTTAKNIQYF
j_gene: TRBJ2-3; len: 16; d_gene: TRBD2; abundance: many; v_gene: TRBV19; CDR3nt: TGTGCCAGTAGTATTACTAGCGGGGGGGCCGGCGATACGCAGTATTTT; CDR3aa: CASSITSGGAGDTQYF
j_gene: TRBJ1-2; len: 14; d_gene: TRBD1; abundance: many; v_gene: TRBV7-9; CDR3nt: TGTGCCACCCCGGGACAGGGGACCACCTATGGCTACACCTTC; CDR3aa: CATPGQGTTYGYTF
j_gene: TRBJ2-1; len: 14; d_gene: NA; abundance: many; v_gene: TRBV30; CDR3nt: TGTGCCTGGAGTCCGGGGCAGGGCTACAATGAGCAGTTCTTC; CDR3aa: CAWSPGQGYNEQFF
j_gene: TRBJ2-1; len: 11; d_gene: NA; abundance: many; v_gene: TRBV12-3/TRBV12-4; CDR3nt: TGTGCCAGCAGTTTAGGTGCGGGGCAGTTCTTC; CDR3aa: CASSLGAGQFF
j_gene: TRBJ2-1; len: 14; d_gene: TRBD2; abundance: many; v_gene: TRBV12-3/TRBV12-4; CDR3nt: TGTGCCAGCACGGGACTAGCAATATCTCGGGAGCAGTTCTTC; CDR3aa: CASTGLAISREQFF
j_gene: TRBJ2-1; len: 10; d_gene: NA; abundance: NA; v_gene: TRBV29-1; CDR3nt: TGCAGCGTTGATACCAATGAGCAGTTCTTC; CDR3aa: CSVDTNEQFF
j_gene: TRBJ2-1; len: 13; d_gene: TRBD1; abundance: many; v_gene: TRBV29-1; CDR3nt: TGCAGCGTTTCACAGGGGGGCGTCAATGAGCAGTTCTTC; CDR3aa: CSVSQGGVNEQFF
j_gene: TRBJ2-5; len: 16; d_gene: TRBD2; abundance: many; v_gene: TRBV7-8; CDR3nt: TGTGCCAGCAGCCCCTCATGGCGGGGGAGACGAGAGACCCAGTACTTC; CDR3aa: CASSPSWRGRRETQYF
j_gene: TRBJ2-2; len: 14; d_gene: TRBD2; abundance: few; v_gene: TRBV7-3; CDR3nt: TGTGCCAGCATGAAAGCGGGGGGTACCGGGGAGCTGTTTTTT; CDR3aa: CASMKAGGTGELFF
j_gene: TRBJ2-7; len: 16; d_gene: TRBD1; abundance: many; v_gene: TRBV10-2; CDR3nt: TGCGCCAGCAGTGATTTCCGGGACAGGGGGCGGCACGAGCAGTACTTC; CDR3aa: CASSDFRDRGRHEQYF
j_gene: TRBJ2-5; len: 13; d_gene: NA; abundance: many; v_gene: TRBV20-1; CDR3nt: TGCAGTGCCCGGAGGGGTCCCCAAGAGACCCAGTACTTC; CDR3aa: CSARRGPQETQYF
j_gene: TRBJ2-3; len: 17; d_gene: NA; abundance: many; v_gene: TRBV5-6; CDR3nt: TGTGCCAGCAGCTTGGCGCCCGACAGACCCCTCACAGATACGCAGTATTTT; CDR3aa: CASSLAPDRPLTDTQYF
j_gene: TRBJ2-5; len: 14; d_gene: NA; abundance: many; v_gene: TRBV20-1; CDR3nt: TGCAGTGCTAGATCTGTGACGTCCCAAGAGACCCAGTACTTC; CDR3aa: CSARSVTSQETQYF
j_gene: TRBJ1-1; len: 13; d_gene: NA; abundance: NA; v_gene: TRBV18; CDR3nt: TGTGCCAGCGCGGCGGGTTCGGGCACTGAAGCTTTCTTT; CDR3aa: CASAAGSGTEAFF
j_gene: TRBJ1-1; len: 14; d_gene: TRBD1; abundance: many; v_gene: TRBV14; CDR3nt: TGTGCCAGCAGCCGTTCCGACGGGACAGTCGAAGCTTTCTTT; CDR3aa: CASSRSDGTVEAFF
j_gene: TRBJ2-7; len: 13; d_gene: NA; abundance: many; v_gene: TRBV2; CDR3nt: TGTGCCAGCAGAGCGGAAAACTCCTACGAGCAGTACTTC; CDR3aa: CASRAENSYEQYF
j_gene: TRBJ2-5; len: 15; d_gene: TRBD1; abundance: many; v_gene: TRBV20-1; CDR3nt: TGCAGTGCTACCGACAGGGTCCTAGTCCAAGAGACCCAGTACTTC; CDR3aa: CSATDRVLVQETQYF
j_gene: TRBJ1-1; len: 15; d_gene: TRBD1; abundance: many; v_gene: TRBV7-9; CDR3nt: TGTGCCAGCAGCCCCCCAACAGGGGGCCGGACTGAAGCTTTCTTT; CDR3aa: CASSPPTGGRTEAFF
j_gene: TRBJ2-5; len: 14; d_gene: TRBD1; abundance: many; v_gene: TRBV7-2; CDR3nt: TGTGCCAGCAGCTCCCAGGGGGCGCGGGAGACCCAGTACTTC; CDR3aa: CASSSQGARETQYF
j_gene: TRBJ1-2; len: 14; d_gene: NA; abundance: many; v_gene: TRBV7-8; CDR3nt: TGTGCCAGCAGCCTCGACATCCCAACTTGGGGCTACACCTTC; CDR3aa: CASSLDIPTWGYTF
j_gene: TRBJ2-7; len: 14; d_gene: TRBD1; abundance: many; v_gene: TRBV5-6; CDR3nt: TGTGCCAGCAGCCCCGGGACAGGGGGCTACGAGCAGTACTTC; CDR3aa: CASSPGTGGYEQYF
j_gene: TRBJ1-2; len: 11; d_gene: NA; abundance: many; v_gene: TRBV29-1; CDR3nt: TGCAGCGCCAGATACGACTATGGCTACACCTTC; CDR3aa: CSARYDYGYTF
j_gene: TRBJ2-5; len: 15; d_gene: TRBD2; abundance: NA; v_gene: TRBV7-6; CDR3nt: TGTGCCAGCAGCTTACGGGGGGGCCACCAAGAGACCCAGTACTTC; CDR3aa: CASSLRGGHQETQYF
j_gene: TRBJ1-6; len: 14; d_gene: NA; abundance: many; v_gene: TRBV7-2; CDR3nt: TGTGCCAGCAGCCCCGGGACACAGAATTCACCCCTCCACTTT; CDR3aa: CASSPGTQNSPLHF
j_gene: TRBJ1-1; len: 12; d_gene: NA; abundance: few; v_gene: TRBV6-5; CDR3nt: TGTGCCAGCAGTCCCGGCAACCTCGAAGCTTTCTTT; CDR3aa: CASSPGNLEAFF